The 6 T cell receptor beta chains below come from one sample, sequenced in a study of regulatory T cells in long-lasting Graves disease. Noted time point: newly diagnosed GD, antithyroid drugs for less than 3 months. The TCR library used RNA extracted from PBMCs. Building the TCR beta libraries relied on iRepertoire HTBI primers, and CDR3 regions underwent Arm-PCR. TCRdb reprocessed the multiplex PCR reads with MiXCR, giving one entry per CDR3 protein. The sample lists some 320,000 distinct CDR3 sequences, 18% occurring once. This sample comprised peripheral blood mononuclear cells (PBMCs), obtained at new diagnosis, from a patient treated with antithyroid drugs. All receptors derive from a female donor with Graves disease.

This clonotype was picked up many times. The V and J genes are TRBV30 and TRBJ2-7; TRBD2 matches 8 bases. This CDR3 is built from 12 residues. The V and J ends lost 6 bases and 4 bases, in that order; junction bases with no gene match: 5. From germline, CDR1 is GTSNPN and CDR2 SVGIG (reference sequence). The CDR3 here is CACTSSGYEQYF. CDR3 in DNA: TGTGCCTGTACTTCTAGCGGGTACGAGCAGTACTTC.

There are many counts of this clonotype. The chain couples TRBV5-1 to TRBJ2-2; TRBD1 matches at 8 bases. The germline V gene has CDR1 SGHRS and CDR2 YFSETQ. The J segment lost 0 bases and the V segment lost 4 bases, leaving 5 bases of the junction unmatched. CDR3 length: 16 amino acids. CDR3 bases: TGCGCCAGCAGCCGGCTGGGACAGGCGAACACCGGGGAGCTGTTTTTT. Its protein is CASSRLGQANTGELFF.

Concerning this clonotype: A far larger clone is off by one base, so a read error is likely. The rearrangement links TRBV6-2 or TRBV6-3 to TRBJ2-1; TRBD1 agrees at 9 bases. The germline CDR1 and CDR2 sequences are MNHEY and SVGEGT. This CDR3 is built from 13 residues. CDR3: CASSRGQGGTQCF. For the CDR3, the DNA is TGTGCCAGCAGCCGGGGACAGGGTGGGACCCAGTGCTTC.

This clonotype has only a few counts. Germline is not matched at one junction end, which may reflect a read error. The V gene is TRBV3-1, the J gene TRBJ2-7; 8 bases map to TRBD2. Looked up from germline, CDR1 is LGHDT and CDR2 is YNNKEL (reference sequence). The CDR3 consists of 16 residues. The CDR3 loop is CVSSPAGGTRTYEQYF. CDR3 DNA: TGTGTCAGCAGCCCTGCCGGCGGGACTAGAACTTACGAGCAGTACTTC.

This clonotype was seen repeatedly, ten times or more. The chain has TRBV10-1 and TRBJ2-7; 10 nucleotides line up with TRBD1. CDR1 and CDR2 from the germline V gene are WNHNN and SYGVQD (reference sequence). The CDR3 is 15 amino acids. With 0 bases clipped from V and 6 bases from J, the junction kept 5 bases outside the gene matches. The CDR3 reads CASSESGQGVREQYF. CDR3 nucleotide sequence: TGCGCCAGCAGTGAGTCCGGACAGGGGGTCCGCGAGCAGTACTTC.

The CDR3 protein is CASSEDALEQYF. CDR3 coding DNA: TGCGCCAGCAGTGAGGACGCCTTAGAGCAGTACTTC. The chain carries TRBV10-2 and TRBJ2-7; D gene unclear. Trimming removed 2 bases from V and 7 bases from J, with 9 bases in between. Germline CDR1 reads WSHSY; CDR2 reads SAAADI. The length of the CDR3 is 12 residues.